This TCR beta chain comes out of a study of cytomegalovirus exposure and HLA in healthy donors. CDR3 length: 15 residues. Per the germline V gene, CDR1 is KGHSH and CDR2 is LQKENI. Trimming pared 6 bases from V and 6 bases from J, leaving 21 bases between. Primers for the PCR totalled 60 Vbeta and 13 Jbeta. Only in-frame clones appear in the TCRdb table, and some are missing; sequencing was by immunoSEQ multiplex PCR. Among approximately 140,000 clones listed, 60% to 80% were seen once. As to this clone: Its antigen is not known.

When sampled, the donors appeared nominally healthy, though they likely had unrecorded immune exposures. Overall study results and limits: Cytomegalovirus status was reportedly diagnosed by the classifier with high sensitivity and specificity.

This clonotype originated in a young man in good health and CMV-seronegative. The V gene is TRBV18, the J gene TRBJ2-7; TRBD1 is a possible D gene (6 bases). Material: PBMCs. Here the CDR3 DNA reads TGTGCCAGCTCCTCCTCAACAGGGAAAATTGGCGAGCAGTACTTC. Translation: CASSSSTGKIGEQYF. Combining the CDR3 with reference TRBV18 and TRBJ2-7 gives the whole variable domain NAGVMQNPRHLVRRRGQEARLRCSPMKGHSHVYWYRQLPEEGLKFMVYLQKENIIDESGMPKERFSAEFPKEGPSILRIQQVVRGDSAAYFCASSSSTGKIGEQYFGPGTRLTVT.